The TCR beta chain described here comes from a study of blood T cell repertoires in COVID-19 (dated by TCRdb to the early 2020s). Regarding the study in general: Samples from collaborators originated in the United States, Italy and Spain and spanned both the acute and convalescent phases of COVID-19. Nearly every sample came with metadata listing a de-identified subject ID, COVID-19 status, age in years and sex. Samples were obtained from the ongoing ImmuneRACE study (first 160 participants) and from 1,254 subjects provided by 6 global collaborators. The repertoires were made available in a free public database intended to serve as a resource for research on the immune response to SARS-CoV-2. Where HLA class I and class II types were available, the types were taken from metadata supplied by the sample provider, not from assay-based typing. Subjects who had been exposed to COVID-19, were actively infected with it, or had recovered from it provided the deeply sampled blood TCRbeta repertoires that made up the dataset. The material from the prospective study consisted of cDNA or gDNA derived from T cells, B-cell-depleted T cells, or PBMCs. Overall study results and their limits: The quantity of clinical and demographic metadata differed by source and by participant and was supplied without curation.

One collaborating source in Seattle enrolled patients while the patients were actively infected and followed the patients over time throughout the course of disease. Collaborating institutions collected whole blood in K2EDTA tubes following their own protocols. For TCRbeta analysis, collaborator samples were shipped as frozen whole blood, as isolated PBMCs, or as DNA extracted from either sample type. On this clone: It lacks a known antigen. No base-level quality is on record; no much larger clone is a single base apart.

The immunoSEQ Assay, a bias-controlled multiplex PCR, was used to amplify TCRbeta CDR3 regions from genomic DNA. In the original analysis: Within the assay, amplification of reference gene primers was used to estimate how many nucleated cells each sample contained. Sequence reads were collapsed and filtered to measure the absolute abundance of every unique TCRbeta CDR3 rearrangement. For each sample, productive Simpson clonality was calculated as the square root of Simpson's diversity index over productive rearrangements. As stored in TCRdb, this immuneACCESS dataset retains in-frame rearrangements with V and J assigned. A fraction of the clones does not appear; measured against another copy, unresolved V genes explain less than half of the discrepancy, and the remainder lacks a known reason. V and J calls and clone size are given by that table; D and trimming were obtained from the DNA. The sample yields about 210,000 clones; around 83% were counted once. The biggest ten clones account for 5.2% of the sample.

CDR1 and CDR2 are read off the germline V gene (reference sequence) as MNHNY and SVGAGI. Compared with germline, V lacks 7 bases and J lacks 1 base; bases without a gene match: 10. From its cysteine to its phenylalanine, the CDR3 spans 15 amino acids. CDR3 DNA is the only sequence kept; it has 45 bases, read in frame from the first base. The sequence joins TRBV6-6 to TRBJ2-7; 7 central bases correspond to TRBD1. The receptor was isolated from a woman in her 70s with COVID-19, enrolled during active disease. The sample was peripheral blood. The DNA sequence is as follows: TGTGCCAGCATTCCCCGGGACAGAGGATCCTACGAGCAGTACTTC. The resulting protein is CASIPRDRGSYEQYF.